One sample yielded the 21 T cell receptor beta chains listed below, sequenced in a study of T-cell memory formation after mild COVID-19. TCRdb used MiXCR to reprocess the 5' RACE reads, holding one entry per CDR3 protein. The profile shows 550,000 to 600,000 distinct CDR3 sequences, 15% to 20% of them singletons. The sample consisted of PBMCs or a T cell subset sorted from them (not recorded which). These receptor sequences come from an adult woman who had mild COVID-19 (a few samples of this study predate the infection). Cell type and time point are not known.

This chain joins TRBV13 and TRBJ2-7; no definite D call. V lost 4 bases, J lost 3 bases, and 7 bases lay in between. CDR1 is PRHDT and CDR2 is FYEKMQ in the germline V gene (reference sequence). The CDR3 has 12 residues. The CDR3 nucleotides read TGTGCCAGCAGCTCCACCCGCTACGAGCAGTACTTC. Translation gives CASSSTRYEQYF.

This clonotype has a handful of counts. The gene calls are TRBV12-3 or TRBV12-4 and TRBJ1-1; D unresolved. Trimming removed 6 bases from V and 1 base from J, with 24 bases in between. This CDR3 has 18 residues. CDR3 region: CASSPQNSPNSRNTEAFF. CDR3 nucleotide sequence: TGTGCCAGCAGCCCCCAAAACTCACCAAACTCGAGGAACACTGAAGCTTTCTTT.

V is TRBV5-1 and J is TRBJ2-4, with D possibly TRBD1 on 5 matching bases. The CDR3 is 15 residues long. The ends were cut back, 4 bases at V and 2 bases at J, with 13 bases in the middle. Germline V CDR1 and CDR2: SGHRS, YFSETQ. This chain's CDR3 is CASSLEQVTKNIQYF. The CDR3 DNA reads TGCGCCAGCAGCCTGGAACAGGTGACCAAAAACATTCAGTACTTC.

This clonotype has a handful of counts. This chain links TRBV10-3 with TRBJ2-7, with TRBD1 matching 7 bases. Germline V gene lookup returns CDR1 ENHRY and CDR2 SYGVKD. The CDR3 has 13 residues. V lost 5 bases to trimming and J lost 5 bases; unmatched junction nucleotides: 6. The CDR3 reads CAISPHQGDEQYF. CDR3 DNA sequence: TGTGCCATCAGTCCACATCAGGGGGACGAGCAGTACTTC.

This chain connects TRBV3-1 to TRBJ2-7, with 10 bases fitting TRBD2. V lost 1 base, J lost 3 bases, and 6 bases stayed unmatched. Germline values: CDR1 LGHDT, CDR2 YNNKEL (reference sequence). The length of the CDR3 is 16 residues. The chain's CDR3 is CASSQGLAGANYEQYF. CDR3 DNA: TGTGCCAGCAGCCAAGGTCTAGCGGGGGCGAACTACGAGCAGTACTTC.

This clonotype was found a few times. V gene TRBV6-5 combines with J gene TRBJ2-3; 7 bases agree with TRBD1. CDR1 is MNHEY and CDR2 is SVGAGI in the germline V gene. V shed 8 bases and J 0 bases; nucleotides not matched to a gene: 11. The CDR3 runs to 16 residues. CDR3 nucleotide sequence: TGTGCCAGCCGACAGAGGGGACAGATTAGCACAGATACGCAGTATTTT. Its protein product is CASRQRGQISTDTQYF.

The rearrangement joins TRBV25-1 to TRBJ1-6, with D tentatively TRBD1 (5 bases). The CDR3 length is 15 residues. The germline gives CDR1 MGHDK, CDR2 SYGVNS. The V end lost 2 bases, the J end lost 3 bases, and 8 bases lay between the germline ends. The CDR3 loop reads CASSETGVYNSPLHF. DNA for the CDR3: TGTGCCAGCAGTGAAACAGGCGTCTATAATTCACCCCTCCACTTT.

CDR3 region: CASSRGLFQETQYF. CDR3 bases: TGTGCCAGCAGCCGGGGACTTTTCCAAGAGACCCAGTACTTC. The V and J genes are TRBV5-6 and TRBJ2-5; perhaps TRBD2 as D (6 bases). Trimming removed 4 bases at V and 1 base at J, with 11 bases between. Germline V gene sequence: CDR1 SGHDT, CDR2 YYEEEE. The CDR3 length is 14 residues. Drawing the rest from reference TRBV5-6 and TRBJ2-5, the complete variable domain is DAGVTQSPTHLIKTRGQQVTLRCSPKSGHDTVSWYQQALGQGPQFIFQYYEEEERQRGNFPDRFSGHQFPNYSSELNVNALLLGDSALYLCASSRGLFQETQYFGPGTRLLVL.

This sequence joins TRBV30 and TRBJ1-6; weak D call: TRBD1 (6 bases). This CDR3 is 13 amino acids long. CDR1 is GTSNPN and CDR2 is SVGIG in the germline V gene (reference sequence). V gave up 2 bases and J gave up 7 bases, with 9 bases separating them. The CDR3 coding sequence is TGTGCCTGGAGTCCCCAGGGGAATTCACCCCTCCACTTT. Its translation is CAWSPQGNSPLHF.

This clonotype was observed a single time. The V call is TRBV5-1, the J call TRBJ2-4; D remains ambiguous. The CDR3 sequence is 15 residues long. CDR1 is SGHRS and CDR2 is YFSETQ in the germline V gene. With 5 bases removed from V and 0 bases from J, the gap between germline ends came to 12 bases. The chain's CDR3 is CASSTDKLAKNIQYF. In DNA, the CDR3 is TGCGCCAGCAGTACGGATAAACTAGCCAAAAACATTCAGTACTTC.

CDR3 residues: CASSPRQGGSYNEQFF. The CDR3 DNA follows: TGTGCCAGCAGCCCACGACAGGGTGGATCCTACAATGAGCAGTTCTTC. This chain uses TRBV7-9 with TRBJ2-1, with 7 bases fitting TRBD1. CDR1 SEHNR and CDR2 FQNEAQ come from the germline V gene (reference sequence). The CDR3 totals 16 residues. Trimming at V came to 5 bases and at J to 1 base, leaving 8 bases not matched to a gene.

The rearrangement links TRBV5-1 to TRBJ2-7; D possibly corresponds to TRBD1 (6 bases). The germline V and J ends were trimmed by 0 bases and 0 bases, with 13 bases remaining between them. The CDR3 runs to 16 residues. CDR1 is SGHRS, CDR2 YFSETQ, per germline. In DNA, the CDR3 is TGCGCCAGCAGCTTGGACCCGACAGGTCTCTCCTACGAGCAGTACTTC. Amino acid sequence: CASSLDPTGLSYEQYF.

The V and J genes are TRBV5-1 and TRBJ2-7; 10 bases match TRBD1. Unmatched junction bases numbered 9, after V lost 4 bases and J lost 5 bases. Germline V gene lookup returns CDR1 SGHRS and CDR2 YFSETQ. There are 15 residues in the CDR3. The CDR3 loop reads CASSLRTGGTDEQYF. The DNA of the CDR3 is TGCGCCAGCAGCCTCCGGACAGGGGGTACCGACGAGCAGTACTTC.

This clonotype has just one count. The chain uses TRBV10-3 and TRBJ2-3; 12 bases are a match to TRBD2. Germline V lookup: CDR1 ENHRY, CDR2 SYGVKD. V shed 2 bases, J shed 2 bases, and the junction held 5 bases outside the gene matches. The CDR3 is 17 amino acids. The CDR3 DNA is TGTGCCATCAGTGAGAGCCGGACTAGCGGGACCACAGATACGCAGTATTTT. Protein: CAISESRTSGTTDTQYF.

The J gene is TRBJ1-1, the V gene TRBV15; D is unclear. V lost 0 bases, J lost 0 bases, and 8 bases lay in between. Per germline, CDR1 LNHNV and CDR2 YYDKDF (reference sequence). This CDR3 has 15 residues. As DNA, the CDR3 is TGTGCCACCAGCAGAGATTACCGGTTGAACACTGAAGCTTTCTTT. Translation: CATSRDYRLNTEAFF.

This clonotype was recorded a few times. V gene TRBV9 combines with J gene TRBJ1-2; a weak D match, TRBD1 (6 bases). The CDR3 extends over 16 amino acids. The germline gives CDR1 SGDLS, CDR2 YYNGEE. V was clipped by 0 bases and J by 3 bases, with 15 bases between them. CDR3 residues: CASSVGSGGLDYGYTF. CDR3 nucleotide sequence: TGTGCCAGCAGCGTAGGATCTGGGGGGCTGGACTATGGCTACACCTTC. Full variable domain (outside the CDR3, taken from reference TRBV9 and TRBJ1-2): DSGVTQTPKHLITATGQRVTLRCSPRSGDLSVYWYQQSLDQGLQFLIQYYNGEERAKGNILERFSAQQFPDLHSELNLSSLELGDSALYFCASSVGSGGLDYGYTFGSGTRLTVV.

The chain carries TRBV9 and TRBJ2-5, with D unresolved. In germline, CDR1 is SGDLS, CDR2 YYNGEE. The CDR3 totals 15 residues. V shed 0 bases and J shed 3 bases, with 12 bases lying between them. DNA of the CDR3: TGTGCCAGCAGCGTAGGGTTCCGTGAGGAAGAGACCCAGTACTTC. Its protein product is CASSVGFREEETQYF.

The chain recombines TRBV20-1 with TRBJ2-3; D is ambiguous. The CDR3 is made up of 14 amino acids. Per the germline V gene, CDR1 is DFQATT and CDR2 is SNEGSKA (reference sequence). V lost 3 bases and J lost 7, with 17 bases in between. CDR3 region: CSASPPPTWNTQYF. CDR3 sequence (DNA): TGCAGTGCTAGTCCCCCCCCCACTTGGAATACGCAGTATTTT.

This clonotype has just a few counts. V is TRBV7-6 and J is TRBJ2-3; D gene unclear. From germline, CDR1 is SGHVS and CDR2 FNYEAQ. Trimming shortened V by 2 bases and J by 4 bases, and 16 bases separated the two germline ends. CDR3 length: 16 residues. In nucleotides, the CDR3 is TGTGCCAGCAGCTTACAAGCTCACACGTTCGCAGATACGCAGTATTTT. Amino acid sequence: CASSLQAHTFADTQYF.

The table lists this clonotype with a few counts. The rearrangement uses TRBV29-1 and TRBJ2-5; D may correspond to TRBD1 or TRBD2 (5 bases each). The CDR3 totals 13 residues. Germline V gene data show CDR1 as SQVTM and CDR2 as ANQGSEA. V was pared by 6 bases and J by 5 bases, with 16 bases between. The CDR3: CSVMDTPGETQYF. The CDR3 DNA reads TGCAGCGTCATGGACACCCCGGGGGAGACCCAGTACTTC.

V is TRBV7-2 and J is TRBJ2-3; D is perhaps TRBD2 (5 bases). Germline lookup yields CDR1 SGHTA and CDR2 FQGNSA. Trimming took off 5 bases at V and 2 bases at J, with 14 bases between the two ends. The CDR3 loop spans 15 amino acids. CDR3 nucleotide sequence: TGTGCCAGCAGCCCTCCGAGCGGCTTCACAGATACGCAGTATTTT. Translation gives CASSPPSGFTDTQYF.